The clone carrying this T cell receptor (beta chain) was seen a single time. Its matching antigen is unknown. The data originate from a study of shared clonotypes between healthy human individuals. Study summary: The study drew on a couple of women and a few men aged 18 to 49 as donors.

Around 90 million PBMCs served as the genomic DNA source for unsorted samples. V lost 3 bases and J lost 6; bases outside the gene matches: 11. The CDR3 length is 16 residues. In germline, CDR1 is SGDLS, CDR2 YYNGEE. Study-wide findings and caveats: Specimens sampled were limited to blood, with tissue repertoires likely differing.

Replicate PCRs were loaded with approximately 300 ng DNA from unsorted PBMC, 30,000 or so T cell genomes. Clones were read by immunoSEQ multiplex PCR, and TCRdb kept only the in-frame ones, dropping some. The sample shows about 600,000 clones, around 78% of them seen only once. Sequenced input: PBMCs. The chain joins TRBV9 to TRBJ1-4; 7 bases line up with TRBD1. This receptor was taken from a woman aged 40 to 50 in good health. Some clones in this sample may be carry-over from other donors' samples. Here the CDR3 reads CASSAHDRAGDEKLFF. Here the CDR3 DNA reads TGTGCCAGCAGCGCCCACGACAGGGCCGGGGATGAAAAACTGTTTTTT.